Listed here are 10 T cell receptor beta chains from one sample, sequenced in a study of T cells after yellow fever vaccination. TCRdb reanalysed the 5' RACE reads using MiXCR and keeps one entry per CDR3 protein. This table holds a few hundred thousand distinct CDR3 sequences, around 8.1% found once. This material consisted of PBMCs, taken around 45 days after the first yellow fever vaccination. The receptors derive from a man aged 18 to 30 who received the YFV17D yellow fever vaccine.

This clonotype was recorded at least ten times. The chain recombines TRBV29-1 with TRBJ2-3, with a tentative D call TRBD1 (6 bases). The germline V gene encodes CDR1 SQVTM and CDR2 ANQGSEA. This CDR3 is built from 13 residues. Deletions cut 0 bases from V and 6 bases from J, with 10 bases between. The CDR3 loop is CSVEDGGSDTQYF. The CDR3 DNA reads TGCAGCGTTGAAGATGGGGGCTCGGATACGCAGTATTTT.

V and J are TRBV6-1 and TRBJ2-6, with D unresolved. Germline loops: CDR1 MNHNS, CDR2 SASEGT. The CDR3 contains 16 residues. Deletions cut 6 bases from V and 6 bases from J, with 18 bases between. This CDR3 is CASSLEAAAAANVLTF. CDR3 bases: TGTGCCAGCAGCCTCGAAGCTGCGGCTGCGGCCAACGTCCTGACTTTC.

This clonotype showed up many times. The V gene is TRBV12-3 or TRBV12-4, the J gene TRBJ2-3; TRBD1 aligns across 7 bases. V lost 8 bases and J lost 3; bases outside the gene matches: 14. The CDR3 is 16 residues long. DNA for the CDR3: TGTGCCAGCCAGTATGGGGCAGGGGGTTCGACAGATACGCAGTATTTT. Encoded protein: CASQYGAGGSTDTQYF.

This clonotype was picked up many times. The V call is TRBV4-1, the J call TRBJ2-2; TRBD2 might be the D (6 bases). Trimming cost V 2 bases and J 7 bases, with 8 bases left between them. The germline V gene encodes CDR1 MGHRA and CDR2 YSYEKL. The CDR3 spans 13 residues. CDR3: CASSQRGGGELFF. The CDR3 nucleotides read TGCGCCAGCAGCCAACGGGGAGGCGGGGAGCTGTTTTTT.

In this sample, this clonotype turned up many times. CDR3 nucleotides: TGTGCCAGCAGCTTCCTGCGGGACAGGGGAAACACCGGGGAGCTGTTTTTT. Protein product: CASSFLRDRGNTGELFF. The gene calls are TRBV11-2 and TRBJ2-2; 10 bases line up with TRBD1. This CDR3 has 17 amino acids. V lost 3 bases to trimming and J lost 2 bases; unmatched junction nucleotides: 6. The germline gives CDR1 SGHAT, CDR2 FQNNGV.

V gene TRBV20-1 combines with J gene TRBJ1-1; 7 bases match TRBD1. Looked up from germline, CDR1 is DFQATT and CDR2 is SNEGSKA (reference sequence). CDR3 length: 17 amino acids. V lost 5 bases and J lost 3; bases outside the gene matches: 18. CDR3 region: CSAPPVGEGADYTEAFF. The CDR3 DNA reads TGCAGTGCTCCCCCCGTGGGGGAGGGGGCGGATTACACTGAAGCTTTCTTT.

The chain combines TRBV12-3 or TRBV12-4 with TRBJ2-1; 7 bases match TRBD1. The CDR3 is 12 amino acids. Trimming at V came to 6 bases and at J to 8 bases, leaving 4 bases not matched to a gene. The CDR3 bases are TGTGCCAGCAGGAGACAGGGCCATGAGCAGTTCTTC. It yields the protein CASRRQGHEQFF.

This clonotype was seen repeatedly, ten times or more. The J gene is TRBJ1-1, the V gene TRBV20-1, with TRBD1 matching 7 bases. Germline lookup yields CDR1 DFQATT and CDR2 SNEGSKA (reference sequence). This CDR3 spans 13 amino acids. J gave up 6 bases and V 0 bases, and 4 bases lay outside the gene matches. CDR3 region: CSARDGTEPEAFF. CDR3 sequence (DNA): TGCAGTGCTAGAGATGGGACAGAACCTGAAGCTTTCTTT.

V gene TRBV7-2 combines with J gene TRBJ1-2; TRBD1 agrees at 7 bases. Germline lookup yields CDR1 SGHTA and CDR2 FQGNSA. The trim removed 6 bases at V and 4 bases at J, leaving 11 bases unmatched. The CDR3 runs to 15 residues. CDR3 amino acids: CASSSPTGAFYGYTF. As DNA, the CDR3 is TGTGCCAGCAGTAGTCCAACAGGGGCCTTCTATGGCTACACCTTC.

V and J are TRBV12-3 or TRBV12-4 and TRBJ2-5; 8 bases fit TRBD1. The CDR3 totals 13 residues. Unmatched junction bases numbered 6, after V lost 7 bases and J lost 5 bases. The CDR3 reads CASTLGQGETQYF. DNA for the CDR3: TGTGCCAGCACCCTCGGACAGGGTGAGACCCAGTACTTC.